Presented here are 10 T cell receptor beta chains from one specimen sequenced in a study of blood T cell repertoires in COVID-19. Libraries were prepared by immunoSEQ multiplex PCR; TCRdb keeps only in-frame clonotypes and omits some of them. Of about 190,000 clones listed, 88% are singletons. The specimen sequenced was peripheral blood. The receptor set was obtained from a human donor in a cohort sampled during active COVID-19.

V gene TRBV5-4 combines with J gene TRBJ1-2, with 7 bases identical to TRBD1. The V segment lost 4 bases and the J segment 4 bases; nucleotides outside the gene matches: 10. The CDR3 loop spans 15 amino acids. CDR1 is SGHNT and CDR2 is YYREEE in the germline V gene (reference sequence). The CDR3 DNA is TGTGCCAGCAGCCTCGACAGGGACCTGATCTATGGCTACACCTTC. Its protein product is CASSLDRDLIYGYTF.

This chain uses TRBV6-2 or TRBV6-3 with TRBJ2-1; 11 bases map to TRBD2. The CDR3 runs 16 residues. V was pared by 1 base and J by 9 bases, with 8 bases of the junction left unmatched. The germline V gene encodes CDR1 MNHEY and CDR2 SVGEGT. The CDR3 loop reads CASSYFGSGRGSEQFF. CDR3 DNA sequence: TGTGCCAGCAGTTACTTTGGTAGCGGGAGGGGGAGTGAGCAGTTCTTC.

The chain combines TRBV2 with TRBJ2-7; 7 bases line up with TRBD1. This CDR3 comprises 14 residues. Germline V CDR1 and CDR2: SNHLY, FYNNEI. The trim removed 2 bases at V and 3 bases at J, leaving 4 bases unmatched. The CDR3 loop reads CASSERQGVYEQYF. Here the CDR3 DNA reads TGTGCCAGCAGTGAACGACAGGGTGTCTACGAGCAGTACTTC.

This clone is a singleton in its sample. The J gene is TRBJ1-1, the V gene TRBV5-1; TRBD1 agrees at 8 bases. This CDR3 has 14 amino acids. Germline CDR1 and CDR2: SGHRS and YFSETQ. Losses at the gene ends were 4 bases for V and 1 base for J; bases not matched to a gene: 3. This chain's CDR3 is CASSGGTGNTEAFF. The CDR3 DNA reads as TGCGCCAGCAGCGGCGGGACAGGGAACACTGAAGCTTTCTTT. The full variable domain, with the rest looked up from reference TRBV5-1 and TRBJ1-1, is KAGVTQTPRYLIKTRGQQVTLSCSPISGHRSVSWYQQTPGQGLQFLFEYFSETQRNKGNFPGRFSGRQFSNSRSEMNVSTLELGDSALYLCASSGGTGNTEAFFGQGTRLTVV.

CDR3 loop: CASSTGLVGVEQFF. The CDR3 DNA reads as TGTGCCAGTAGTACAGGACTAGTCGGCGTTGAGCAGTTCTTC. V and J are TRBV19 and TRBJ2-1, with TRBD2 matching over 7 bases. CDR3 length equals 14 residues. Per germline, CDR1 LNHDA and CDR2 SQIVND (reference sequence). V was pared by 4 bases and J by 9 bases, with 9 bases of the junction left unmatched. Full variable domain (missing parts from reference TRBV19 and TRBJ2-1): DGGITQSPKYLFRKEGQNVTLSCEQNLNHDAMYWYRQDPGQGLRLIYYSQIVNDFQKGDIAEGYSVSREKKESFPLTVTSAQKNPTAFYLCASSTGLVGVEQFFGPGTRLTVL.

The chain has TRBV27 and TRBJ1-1; D unresolved. The CDR3 length is 15 residues. Looked up from germline, CDR1 is MNHEY and CDR2 is SMNVEV (reference sequence). Deletions cut 2 bases from V and 1 base from J, with 11 bases between. CDR3 DNA: TGTGCCAGCAGTTTAAAAAGGAGTACGAACACTGAAGCTTTCTTT. Translating gives CASSLKRSTNTEAFF.

The chain couples TRBV27 to TRBJ1-1; D is possibly TRBD1 (6 bases). V dropped 3 bases and J dropped 8 bases, with 28 bases sitting between them. This CDR3 is 18 amino acids long. Germline V gene sequence: CDR1 MNHEY, CDR2 SMNVEV (reference sequence). The CDR3 DNA sequence: TGTGCCAGCAGTTTTATAAAAGGGGGATTAGAAACGATGGGCGAAGCTTTCTTT. Residues: CASSFIKGGLETMGEAFF.

This clone was found once. Mismatch with germline at one junction end may stem from a read error. The chain carries TRBV6-1 and TRBJ1-2, with 9 bases aligning to TRBD1. CDR3 length equals 15 residues. CDR1 and CDR2 (germline): MNHNS, SASEGT. Written as DNA, the CDR3 is TGTGCCAGCAGAGAAGGACAGGGGTTAAACTATGGCTACACCTTC. This codes for CASREGQGLNYGYTF.

This clone has just a few counts. J is TRBJ1-2 and V is TRBV5-6; D unclear. The length of the CDR3 is 14 residues. Trimming pared 3 bases from V and 7 bases from J, leaving 16 bases between. Germline V gene sequence: CDR1 SGHDT, CDR2 YYEEEE. The DNA for the CDR3 is TGTGCCAGCAGCTCCCCGAGTTTCGCGGTTGGCTACACCTTC. It codes for CASSSPSFAVGYTF.

This clone showed up just a few times. CDR3 in DNA: TGTGCCAGCAGTGATGGACAGGGACGCTACGAGCAGTACTTC. This sequence encodes CASSDGQGRYEQYF. The chain employs TRBV6-1 and TRBJ2-7, with 8 bases lining up with TRBD1. The CDR3 is made up of 14 amino acids. Germline CDR1 reads MNHNS; CDR2 reads SASEGT. The junction had 4 bases not matched to a gene; V was cut back by 3 bases and J by 3 bases.